The clone carrying this TCR beta chain was seen repeatedly, ten times or more. The antigen is undetermined. This sample is part of a study of T cells in Graves' hyperthyroidism and ophthalmopathy. Turning to the study itself: The initial diagnosis was the point when peripheral blood was collected, ahead of any treatment. General observations from the study: In the analysis, a 13 V-J model separated ophthalmopathy from stable hyperthyroidism. The model identified upcoming ophthalmopathy a median 6.5 months ahead of onset.

Exclusion criteria comprised uncontrolled infection, other autoimmune disease, pregnancy or lactation. CDR1 is MNHEY and CDR2 is SVGEGT in the germline V gene. Losses at the gene ends were 0 bases for V and 0 bases for J; bases not matched to a gene: 11. CDR3 length: 20 residues. TCR beta CDR3 regions were amplified from RNA transcripts. The HTBI primer set drove a first-round RT-PCR of the TCR CDR3. In TCRdb, the multiplex PCR reads were re-called with MiXCR into one record per CDR3 protein. The data hold around 530,000 distinct CDR3 sequences, with roughly 18% observed a single time. The material sequenced was blood. This chain uses TRBV6-2 or TRBV6-3 with TRBJ2-6, with 7 bases lining up with TRBD1. This receptor was obtained from a woman younger than 30 with Graves' ophthalmopathy. For the CDR3, the DNA is TGTGCCAGCAGTTACTCGAGTAGGGGGCGAGGATTCTCTGGGGCCAACGTCCTGACTTTC. Amino acids: CASSYSSRGRGFSGANVLTF.